This T cell receptor (beta chain) came from a study of cytomegalovirus exposure and HLA in healthy donors. In germline, CDR1 is SGHNT, CDR2 YENEEA. This CDR3 has 15 amino acids. V dropped 1 base and J dropped 3 bases, with 12 bases sitting between them. The primer mix had 60 Vbeta and 13 Jbeta primers. Sequencing used immunoSEQ multiplex PCR; TCRdb keeps in-frame clones, though not all of them. This table holds roughly 110,000 clones, around three quarters found once. The genes are TRBV11-3 and TRBJ1-1; D perhaps matches TRBD1 (5 bases). The sequence was obtained from a woman aged 25-40 years in good health and CMV-seronegative. Sequencing input: PBMCs. CDR3 DNA sequence: TGTGCCAGCAGCTTAGGGGGAACGGGGGACACTGAAGCTTTCTTT. It is translated as CASSLGGTGDTEAFF.